This TCR beta chain came from a study of blood T cell repertoires in COVID-19. Overall study: From the United States, Italy and Spain came samples of acute and convalescent COVID-19. In each case, the material was cDNA or gDNA derived from T cells, B-cell-depleted T cells, or PBMCs.

Authors' analysis steps: It was from reference gene primer amplification that nucleated cell counts were estimated. Sequenced by immunoSEQ multiplex PCR; TCRdb stores in-frame clones only, minus some. That table is the source of V, J and clone size, and D and trimming were worked out from the DNA. Among more than 200,000 clones, approximately 82% were seen once, and the ten largest hold approximately 2.6%. This CDR3 has 15 amino acids. CDR1 is SQVTM, CDR2 ANQGSEA, per germline. The V and J ends lost 6 bases and 2 bases, in that order; junction bases with no gene match: 8. The chain joins TRBV29-1 to TRBJ2-3; TRBD2 agrees at 10 bases. Sequenced sample: peripheral blood. The source of this sequence is a woman in her seventies with active or convalescent COVID-19. Here the CDR3 reads CSVRPGLAATDTQYF. CDR3 DNA sequence: TGCAGCGTACGACCTGGACTAGCGGCCACAGATACGCAGTATTTT.